The 6 T cell receptor beta chains presented below share a single source sample, sequenced in a study of siplizumab effects on memory and regulatory T cells (dated by TCRdb to about 2019). The library was made by the immunoSEQ multiplex PCR assay. Not all clones reach the TCRdb copy of this immuneACCESS table, which keeps in-frame sequences only. Checked studies attribute under half of the gap to unresolved V genes and leave the rest unexplained. Here the sample has about 100,000 clones; around 90% occur a single time. The top ten constitute around 2.6% of the sample. Material: CD4+ T cells sorted from blood. Source of these receptors: a human donor in good health. Some clones in this sample may be carry-over from other donors' samples.

The chain is built from TRBV2 and TRBJ2-6; 9 nucleotides agree with TRBD2. The V gene's germline CDR1 is SNHLY and CDR2 FYNNEI. This CDR3 region has 18 residues. The trim removed 4 bases at V and 1 base at J, leaving 8 bases unmatched. The CDR3 loop is CASSVVIAGESGANVLTF. The CDR3 region has the DNA TGTGCCAGCAGTGTGGTGATAGCGGGGGAATCTGGGGCCAACGTCCTGACTTTC.

The chain combines TRBV29-1 with TRBJ2-3; D remains unclear. CDR3 length equals 14 residues. Germline CDR1 reads SQVTM; CDR2 reads ANQGSEA. V lost 3 bases to trimming and J lost 4 bases, with 14 bases between them. CDR3 protein: CSVDGRLSSDTQYF. The CDR3 bases are TGCAGCGTTGATGGCAGGTTATCATCAGATACGCAGTATTTT.

In DNA, the CDR3 is TGTGCCAGCAGCGCCTACCCCGGGACTAGCGGTTCCTACGAGCAGTACTTC. Amino acids: CASSAYPGTSGSYEQYF. The chain employs TRBV7-9 and TRBJ2-7; 11 nucleotides agree with TRBD2. V gave up 5 bases and J gave up 1 base; unmatched junction bases: 10. Germline CDR1 is SEHNR and CDR2 is FQNEAQ (reference sequence). The CDR3 loop spans 17 amino acids.

The V gene is TRBV5-4, the J gene TRBJ1-3, with D possibly being TRBD1 (5 bases). CDR3 length: 15 residues. Trimming removed 0 bases at V and 7 bases at J, with 14 bases between. Germline loops: CDR1 SGHNT, CDR2 YYREEE (reference sequence). CDR3: CASSLAPGGKNTIYF. The CDR3 coding sequence is TGTGCCAGCAGCTTGGCCCCCGGGGGGAAGAACACCATATATTTT. The complete variable domain, with remaining parts taken from reference TRBV5-4 and TRBJ1-3, reads ETGVTQSPTHLIKTRGQQVTLRCSSQSGHNTVSWYQQALGQGPQFIFQYYREEENGRGNFPPRFSGLQFPNYSSELNVNALELDDSALYLCASSLAPGGKNTIYFGEGSWLTVV.

The gene calls are TRBV7-2 and TRBJ1-5; the D gene is possibly TRBD1 (5 bases). Between the trimmed V and J ends, which lost 1 base and 0 bases, there was a span of 16 bases. The CDR3 contains 18 residues. Germline values: CDR1 SGHTA, CDR2 FQGNSA. The CDR3 coding sequence is TGTGCCAGCAGCTTAGGGCGTCCGGATAGGGGTAGCAATCAGCCCCAGCATTTT. It codes for CASSLGRPDRGSNQPQHF. Full variable domain (remainder filled in from reference TRBV7-2 and TRBJ1-5): GAGVSQSPSNKVTEKGKDVELRCDPISGHTALYWYRQSLGQGLEFLIYFQGNSAPDKSGLPSDRFSAERTGGSVSTLTIQRTQQEDSAVYLCASSLGRPDRGSNQPQHFGDGTRLSIL.

Here the CDR3 DNA reads TGTGCCAGCAGCTTCCAGGGGCGAACTGAAGCTTTCTTT. It specifies CASSFQGRTEAFF. The V call is TRBV11-3, the J call TRBJ1-1, with a possible D match to TRBD1 (6 bases). The length of the CDR3 is 13 residues. Deletions cut 3 bases from V and 5 bases from J, with 10 bases between. In germline, CDR1 is SGHNT, CDR2 YENEEA. Looking up the rest from reference TRBV11-3 and TRBJ1-1 gives the full variable domain: EAGVVQSPRYKIIEKKQPVAFWCNPISGHNTLYWYLQNLGQGPELLIRYENEEAVDDSQLPKDRFSAERLKGVDSTLKIQPAELGDSAVYLCASSFQGRTEAFFGQGTRLTVV.